This T cell receptor (beta chain) emerged from a study of CD8 T cells in ankylosing spondylitis (dated by TCRdb to about 2017). Concerning the study at large: T cell receptor beta repertoires were profiled in healthy donors and ankylosing spondylitis patients so that disease-linked TCR variants could be found. The full study cohort comprised roughly 24 ankylosing spondylitis patients and 110 or so healthy donors. Peripheral blood samples were taken, and synovial fluid was additionally collected from ankylosing spondylitis patients. Overall results and qualifications from the work: The disease-linked clones had a CD8+ phenotype and were found at relatively low frequencies in peripheral blood. Some motif variants were previously reported in synovial fluid and blood of reactive arthritis patients, suggesting common disease-initiation mechanisms. Significant enrichment of the disease-linked clones was reported in matched synovial fluid samples from ankylosing spondylitis patients. A TCR beta motif made up of seven or eight highly homologous amino acid variants appeared to be characteristic of blood from ankylosing spondylitis patients.

CDR1 and CDR2 are read off the germline V gene as SGHAT and FQNNGV. V has 0 bases trimmed and J has 6 bases trimmed; junction bases matching no gene number 5. The CDR3 runs 14 residues from the cysteine to the phenylalanine. Only CDR3 DNA remains: 42 bases, in frame from the first base. Turning to this clonotype: It has no known antigen specificity. The sample holds no much larger clone one base away, and base qualities are not on file.

For sequencing, an Illumina HiSeq 2500 was employed. TCR beta libraries were prepared by quantitative 5'-RACE with molecular barcodes. The authors processed their data as follows. A new computational method based on a probabilistic model of VDJ rearrangement was used to identify disease-linked TCR variants. TCRdb reprocessed the public reads (quality trimming at Q25 with fastp, clone calling with MiXCR) and kept in-frame beta chains. All rows with the same CDR3 protein become a single entry with the most common DNA and genes. For this entry, the V and J calls and clone size follow TCRdb and not the study's own pipeline. For this sample the table gives approximately 250,000 distinct CDR3 sequences, of which 10% to 13% were detected only once. The ten largest clones represent about 2.5% of the sample.

Sequenced input: blood, either unsorted or a sorted T cell fraction (not recorded which). This chain joins TRBV11-2 to TRBJ2-7, and 7 bases in between align with TRBD2. The TCR was taken from a male donor with ankylosing spondylitis or in good health (not recorded which). The CDR3: CASSLETGGGEQYF. The DNA sequence is as follows: TGTGCCAGCAGCTTAGAAACGGGAGGTGGCGAGCAGTACTTC.